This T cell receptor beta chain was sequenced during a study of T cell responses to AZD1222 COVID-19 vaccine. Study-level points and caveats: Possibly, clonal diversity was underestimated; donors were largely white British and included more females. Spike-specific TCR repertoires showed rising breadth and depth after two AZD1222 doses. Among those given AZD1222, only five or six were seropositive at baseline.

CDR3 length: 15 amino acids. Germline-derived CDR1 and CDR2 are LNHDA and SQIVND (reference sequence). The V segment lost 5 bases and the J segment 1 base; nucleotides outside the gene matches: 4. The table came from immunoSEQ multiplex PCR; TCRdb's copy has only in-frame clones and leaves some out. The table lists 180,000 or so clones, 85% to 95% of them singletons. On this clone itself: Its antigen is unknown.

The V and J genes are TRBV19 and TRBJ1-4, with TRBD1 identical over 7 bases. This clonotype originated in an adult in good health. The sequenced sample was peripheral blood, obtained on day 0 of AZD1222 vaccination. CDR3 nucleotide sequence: TGTGCCAGTAGTCCGAGGGGGCGAACTAATGAAAAACTGTTTTTT. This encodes CASSPRGRTNEKLFF.